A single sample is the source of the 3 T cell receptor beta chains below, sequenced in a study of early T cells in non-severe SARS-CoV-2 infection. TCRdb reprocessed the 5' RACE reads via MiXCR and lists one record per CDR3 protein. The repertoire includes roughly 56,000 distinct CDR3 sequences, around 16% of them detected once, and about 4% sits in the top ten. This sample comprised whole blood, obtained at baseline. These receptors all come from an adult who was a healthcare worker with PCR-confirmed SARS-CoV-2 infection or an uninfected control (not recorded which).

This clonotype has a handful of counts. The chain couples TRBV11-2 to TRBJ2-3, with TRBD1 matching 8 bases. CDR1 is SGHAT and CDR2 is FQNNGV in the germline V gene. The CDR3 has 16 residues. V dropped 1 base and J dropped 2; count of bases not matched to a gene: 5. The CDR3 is CASSLGTGRFTDTQYF. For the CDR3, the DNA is TGTGCCAGCAGCTTAGGGACAGGGCGATTCACAGATACGCAGTATTTT.

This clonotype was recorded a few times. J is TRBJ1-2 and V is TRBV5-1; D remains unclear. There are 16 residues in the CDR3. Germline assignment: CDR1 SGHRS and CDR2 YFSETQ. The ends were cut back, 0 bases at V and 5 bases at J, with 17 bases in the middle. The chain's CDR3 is CASSLGLREPGYGYTF. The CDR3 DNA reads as TGCGCCAGCAGCTTGGGTCTTCGGGAGCCCGGGTATGGCTACACCTTC.

CDR3 sequence reads: CASSLGGGLASYEQYF. The CDR3 DNA reads as TGTGCCAGCAGCTTAGGTGGGGGACTAGCTTCCTACGAGCAGTACTTC. The chain links TRBV11-2 to TRBJ2-7; TRBD2 matches 9 bases. The junction had 5 bases not matched to a gene; V was cut back by 1 base and J by 1 base. The CDR3 has 16 amino acids. Germline V gene lookup returns CDR1 SGHAT and CDR2 FQNNGV.